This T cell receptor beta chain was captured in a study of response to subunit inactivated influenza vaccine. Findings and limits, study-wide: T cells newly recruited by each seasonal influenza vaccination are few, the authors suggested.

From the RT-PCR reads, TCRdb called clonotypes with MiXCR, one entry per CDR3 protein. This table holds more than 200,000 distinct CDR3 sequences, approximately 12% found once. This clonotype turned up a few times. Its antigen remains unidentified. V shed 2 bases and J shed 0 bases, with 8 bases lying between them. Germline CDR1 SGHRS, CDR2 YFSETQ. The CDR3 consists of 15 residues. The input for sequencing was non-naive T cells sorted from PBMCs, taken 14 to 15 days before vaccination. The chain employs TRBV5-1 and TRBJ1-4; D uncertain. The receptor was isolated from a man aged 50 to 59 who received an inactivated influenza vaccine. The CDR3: CASSFRAATNEKLFF. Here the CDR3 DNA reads TGCGCCAGCAGCTTTAGGGCAGCAACTAATGAAAAACTGTTTTTT. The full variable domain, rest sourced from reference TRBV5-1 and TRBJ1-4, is KAGVTQTPRYLIKTRGQQVTLSCSPISGHRSVSWYQQTPGQGLQFLFEYFSETQRNKGNFPGRFSGRQFSNSRSEMNVSTLELGDSALYLCASSFRAATNEKLFFGSGTQLSVL.